Described below is a single T cell receptor (beta chain) sequence and its context. No antigen is known for it. A much bigger clone sits one base away, suggesting this may be a read error. CDR3 length equals 14 residues. Germline-derived CDR1 and CDR2 are SGHTA and FQGTGA. This sample was included in a study of lung T cells in sarcoidosis with Löfgren's syndrome. Study overall: CD4+ T cells build up in sarcoidosis bronchoalveolar lavage fluid. Study conclusions and caveats: TRBV2 was the preferred pairing partner of TRAV12-1, with similar CDR3s. These T cells possibly recognize a putative, unidentified sarcoidosis-associated antigen. Shared TRAV12-1 and TRBV2 CDR3 motifs were reported across several patients.

TCRdb reanalysed the reads using MiXCR and keeps one entry per CDR3 protein. The profile shows roughly 63,000 distinct CDR3 sequences, 21% of them singletons. This receptor was taken from a human donor with sarcoidosis (Löfgren's syndrome or another form), or a control subject (not recorded which). V gene TRBV7-3 combines with J gene TRBJ2-5, with a weak D call TRBD2 (6 bases). Sequencing used CD4+ T cells from PBMCs. CDR3 nucleotides: TGTGCCAGCAGCCGTAGCGGCTACCAAGATACCCAGTACTTC. It encodes CASSRSGYQDTQYF.